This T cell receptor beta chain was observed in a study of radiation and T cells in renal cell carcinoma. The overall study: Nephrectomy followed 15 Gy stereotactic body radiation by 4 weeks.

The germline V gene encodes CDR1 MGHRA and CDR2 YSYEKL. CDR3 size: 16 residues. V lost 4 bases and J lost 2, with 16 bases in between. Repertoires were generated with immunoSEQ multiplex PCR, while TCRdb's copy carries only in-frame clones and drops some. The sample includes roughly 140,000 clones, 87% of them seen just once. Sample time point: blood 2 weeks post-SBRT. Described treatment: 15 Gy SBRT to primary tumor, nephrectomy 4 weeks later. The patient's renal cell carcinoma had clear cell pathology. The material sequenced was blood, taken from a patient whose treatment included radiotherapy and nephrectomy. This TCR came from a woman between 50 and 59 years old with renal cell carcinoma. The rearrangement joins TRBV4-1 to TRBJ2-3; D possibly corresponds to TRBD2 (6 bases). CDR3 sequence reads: CASSRGLARYTDTQYF. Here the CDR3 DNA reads TGCGCCAGCAGCCGAGGGCTAGCGAGGTACACAGATACGCAGTATTTT.